This T cell receptor beta chain stems from a study of shared clonotypes between healthy human individuals. Study-level findings and limits: Clonotype sharing among the donors was expected to vary with sequencing depth. Four donors shared approximately 5% of their naive CD4 clonotypes.

Authors' processing steps: As immunoSEQ supplied junction-only sequences (without quality scores), filtering differed. Method: immunoSEQ multiplex PCR; TCRdb's copy keeps in-frame clones and lacks some. V and J calls and clone size are as listed in that table; D and trimming were resolved from the DNA. The profile shows 110,000 or so clones, 65% to 75% of them singletons. There are 14 residues in the CDR3. CDR1 MNHEY and CDR2 SVGAGI come from the germline V gene. V shed 4 bases and J 5 bases; nucleotides not matched to a gene: 7. Concerning this clone itself: As yet, its antigen is unknown.

The chain employs TRBV6-5 and TRBJ2-7; 8 bases are shared with TRBD2. Sequencing input: memory CD8+ T cells sorted from blood. The subset: CD45RO+ cells pooled with CCR7-negative TemRA cells. The receptor comes from a woman in her 30s in good health. The CDR3 DNA follows: TGTGCCAGCAGTTCCAGCGGGAGTATAAACGAGCAGTACTTC. Translated: CASSSSGSINEQYF.